This TCR beta chain was identified in a study of shared clonotypes between healthy human individuals. Study-wide context: Per donor, three plates held CD4 naive cells, three held CD4 memory, two held CD8 naive and one held CD8 memory. General study results and limits: With a few donors compared, 4.5% to 6.5% of naive CD4 clonotypes were shared. Inspection by rarefaction showed sorted-subset sequencing to be incomplete despite large depth.

Assay: immunoSEQ multiplex PCR; the TCRdb copy retains only in-frame clones and omits some. The sample has just over 2,000,000 clones; 95% are singletons. In the case of this clone: Antigen unknown. The identical CDR3 is also encoded by other nucleotide sequences in the sample.

Germline V gives CDR1 SGHNT, CDR2 YYREEE (reference sequence). Germline trimming cut 2 bases from V and 1 base from J; bases unmatched to any gene: 3. The CDR3 spans 15 residues. This chain links TRBV5-4 with TRBJ2-7; TRBD2 matches 10 bases. Sequencing input: naive CD4+ T cells sorted from blood. Documented subset: CD45RA+ positively selected. This receptor was identified in a man between 18 and 35 years old in good health. CDR3 nucleotides: TGTGCCAGCAGCTTAGCGGGAGGGTCTTCCTACGAGCAGTACTTC. Translating it yields CASSLAGGSSYEQYF.